This is a list of T cell receptor beta chains from one sample in a study of CD8+ T cells in alopecia areata. The method was immunoSEQ multiplex PCR; TCRdb's version includes in-frame clones alone and lacks a portion of them. This sample has about 280,000 clones, with 55% to 70% found just once. The material was CD4+ T cells sorted from blood, obtained at week 24, from a patient treated with tofacitinib. The receptor set was obtained from a human donor with alopecia areata. Both conserved end residues are part of each CDR3. The D gene is left open where the match is weak. Not all rows give a size; the values are once, few, many and, for expanded clones, a class.

d_gene	v_gene	abundance	j_gene	CDR3nt	CDR3aa
.	TRBV5-1	few	TRBJ2-5	TGCGCCAGCAGCTTGGTGGAGGGAAGCGAGACCCAGTACTTC	CASSLVEGSETQYF
.	TRBV29-1	.	TRBJ2-4	TGCAGCGTTGAAATCCCCGAAAAGGCCAAAAACATTCAGTACTTC	CSVEIPEKAKNIQYF
TRBD1	TRBV7-3	.	TRBJ2-1	TGTGCCAGCAGCTTAATGGGGACAGGGGGCACGGGTGAGCAGTTCTTC	CASSLMGTGGTGEQFF
.	TRBV23-1	few	TRBJ2-7	TGCGCCAGCAGTCAAGATTCTCGGGGCCACGAGCAGTACTTC	CASSQDSRGHEQYF
.	TRBV18	few	TRBJ2-1	TGTGCCAGCTCAACGCCTTACAGAGACGTTTACAATGAGCAGTTCTTC	CASSTPYRDVYNEQFF
.	TRBV7-2	.	TRBJ1-6	TGTGCCAGCAGCCTTGGCGGCGGGGTTAATTCACCCCTCCACTTT	CASSLGGGVNSPLHF
.	TRBV29-1	few	TRBJ1-2	TGCAGCGTTGAAGATCCCAGGGATGGAGGCTACACCTTC	CSVEDPRDGGYTF
.	TRBV6-5	few	TRBJ2-2	TGTGCCAGCAGTTCTAACACCGGGGAGCTGTTTTTT	CASSSNTGELFF
.	TRBV5-1	.	TRBJ2-1	TGCGCCAGCAGAAAGCTTTACAATGAGCAGTTCTTC	CASRKLYNEQFF
TRBD1	TRBV7-9	few	TRBJ2-1	TGTGCCAGCAGCAGGACAGGGGGAACCTACAATGAGCAGTTCTTC	CASSRTGGTYNEQFF
.	TRBV25-1	few	TRBJ1-2	TGTGCCAGCAGTGAATCCGGGCGAGGAGGGGGCTACACCTTC	CASSESGRGGGYTF
.	TRBV10-3	few	TRBJ2-5	TGTGCCTACGGGACGGGCAGAGAACAAGAGACCCAGTACTTC	CAYGTGREQETQYF
.	TRBV5-6	once	TRBJ2-1	TGTGCCAGCAGCTTGCCGACTAGTCCCTACAATGAGCAGTTCTTC	CASSLPTSPYNEQFF
.	TRBV27	.	TRBJ1-6	TGTGCCAGCAGTCCCACAGGGTCACCCCTCCACTTT	CASSPTGSPLHF
TRBD1	TRBV19	few	TRBJ2-7	TGTGCCAGTAGCCCAGGGGGCTACTTCGAGCAGTACTTC	CASSPGGYFEQYF
.	TRBV29-1	.	TRBJ1-2	TGCAGCAGTCGGGGTTTGGCTAACTATGGCTACACCTTC	CSSRGLANYGYTF
.	TRBV5-1	.	TRBJ2-3	TGCGCCAGCAGCCCGTGGGGGGGCCAGAGCACAGATACGCAGTATTTT	CASSPWGGQSTDTQYF
.	TRBV5-1	.	TRBJ1-1	TGCGCCAGCAGCTTCAAAGCGAACACTGAAGCTTTCTTT	CASSFKANTEAFF
TRBD1	TRBV6-6	few	TRBJ2-5	TGTGCCAGCGGCTCACAGGGGGCAGGGGTGGAGACCCAGTACTTC	CASGSQGAGVETQYF
TRBD1	TRBV13	.	TRBJ2-3	TGTGCCAGCAGGAGAACAGGGGGTCCAACAGATACGCAGTATTTT	CASRRTGGPTDTQYF
.	TRBV13	.	TRBJ2-7	TGTGCCAGCAGCTATAGACTTCCTTCCCGCTCCTACGAGCAGTACTTC	CASSYRLPSRSYEQYF
.	TRBV7-6	.	TRBJ1-1	TGTGCCAGCAGCCGCACGCTGGGAACTGAAGCTTTCTTT	CASSRTLGTEAFF
.	TRBV30	.	TRBJ2-2	TGTGCCTGGAGTGTCACCCAGTTTGAGGAGCGGGAGCTGTTTTTT	CAWSVTQFEERELFF
TRBD1	TRBV23-1	few	TRBJ2-3	TGCGCCAGCCATGGGACAGTCACAGATACGCAGTATTTT	CASHGTVTDTQYF
.	TRBV2	.	TRBJ1-6	TGTGCCAGCAGTAGGGAGGACAAGAAGAATTCACCCCTCCACTTT	CASSREDKKNSPLHF
.	TRBV2	.	TRBJ1-2	TGTGCCAGCAGCAGGACGGAAACTTCATATGGCTACACCTTC	CASSRTETSYGYTF
.	TRBV29-1	.	TRBJ2-6	TGCAGCGCAAAGGGAGCCTCTGGGGCCAACGTCCTGACTTTC	CSAKGASGANVLTF
.	TRBV28	few	TRBJ2-1	TGTGCCAGCAGCCCGCCCTTGCGGGAGCAGTTCTTC	CASSPPLREQFF
TRBD2	TRBV7-9	.	TRBJ2-7	TGTGCCAGCAGCTTCGGGACTAGCGGAACCTACGAGCAGTACTTC	CASSFGTSGTYEQYF
TRBD1	TRBV25-1	.	TRBJ1-1	TGTGCCAGGAACAGGGGATGTGAGACTGAAGCTTTCTTT	CARNRGCETEAFF
.	TRBV7-7	.	TRBJ2-5	TGTGCTAGCAGCCAGGACGGGGAGACCCAGTACTTC	CASSQDGETQYF
TRBD1	TRBV5-1	few	TRBJ1-1	TGCGCCAGCAGCTCCGGACAGGGACAGGGGGCTTTCTTT	CASSSGQGQGAFF
TRBD1	TRBV25-1	.	TRBJ1-5	TGTGCCAGCAGTGAATCCGGGACAGGGACGGATCAGCCCCAGCATTTT	CASSESGTGTDQPQHF
.	TRBV6-4	.	TRBJ2-3	TGTGCCAGCAGTGACACCAGGACAACCACAAGCACAGATACGCAGTATTTT	CASSDTRTTTSTDTQYF
.	TRBV27	.	TRBJ1-1	TGTGCCAGCAGTGATCCCCTTATGTACACTGAAGCTTTCTTT	CASSDPLMYTEAFF